These 15 T cell receptor beta chains came from one sample sequenced in a study of beta chain features in type 1 diabetes. The isolated RNA, all of it, was reverse transcribed, so expressed TCRB transcripts were what got sequenced. TCRdb's copy holds only in-frame clones and misses some; the assay was immunoSEQ multiplex PCR. The data show about 230,000 clones, 7.5% to 10% seen once. Sample: naive CD4+ T cells from blood. These receptors all come from a woman aged 18-30 years in good health.

This chain's CDR3 is CASSPFGGSGANVLTF. The CDR3 nucleotides are TGTGCCAGCTCCCCCTTCGGGGGATCAGGGGCCAACGTCCTGACTTTC. This chain links TRBV27 with TRBJ2-6, with D perhaps matching TRBD2 (6 bases). CDR1 MNHEY and CDR2 SMNVEV come from the germline V gene (reference sequence). V lost 8 bases, J lost 4 bases, and 18 bases lay in between. This CDR3 is 16 amino acids long.

This clone was recorded a few times. The chain employs TRBV11-2 and TRBJ1-1; D unclear. There are 13 residues in the CDR3. Deletions cut 6 bases from V and 8 bases from J, with 16 bases between. The germline gives CDR1 SGHAT, CDR2 FQNNGV. CDR3 residues: CASRALSKSEAFF. The CDR3 DNA sequence: TGTGCCAGCAGGGCTCTTTCGAAGTCAGAAGCTTTCTTT.

This clone was counted only a few times. CDR3 sequence reads: CASSLKPNTEAFF. CDR3 sequence (DNA): TGCGCCAGCAGCCTGAAGCCGAACACTGAAGCTTTCTTT. The chain employs TRBV5-1 and TRBJ1-1; D remains unclear. CDR3 length: 13 amino acids. Trimming left V 4 bases short and J 1 base short, with 8 bases between. Germline V gene sequence: CDR1 SGHRS, CDR2 YFSETQ.

This clone was observed a handful of times. The junction shows a germline mismatch at one end, possibly a read error. The genes are TRBV7-7 and TRBJ2-1; TRBD2 is a possible D gene (5 bases). This CDR3 is built from 16 residues. The germline gives CDR1 SSHAT, CDR2 FNYEAQ (reference sequence). The CDR3 region is CASSPRLGSSYNEQFF. In DNA form, the CDR3 reads TGTGCTAGCAGCCCCCGACTGGGGAGCTCCTACAATGAGCAGTTCTTC.

CDR3 DNA: TGTGCCTGGAGTGTAACACCGGACAGGGGTTCACCCCTCCACTTT. It translates to CAWSVTPDRGSPLHF. This chain links TRBV30 with TRBJ1-6, with 9 bases identical to TRBD1. This CDR3 spans 15 amino acids. Germline-derived CDR1 and CDR2 are GTSNPN and SVGIG (reference sequence). J was trimmed by 9 bases and V by 0 bases; bases with no gene match: 6.

The chain is built from TRBV6-5 and TRBJ2-1, with D unclear. The length of the CDR3 is 12 residues. The V and J ends lost 8 bases and 4 bases respectively, with 9 bases between them. CDR1 MNHEY and CDR2 SVGAGI come from the germline V gene. The CDR3, as DNA: TGTGCCAGCGGGCACCGGTACAATGAGCAGTTCTTC. Translation: CASGHRYNEQFF.

This chain links TRBV7-9 with TRBJ2-5, with 9 bases identical to TRBD1. Trimming took 1 base from V and 1 from J; bases not matched to a gene: 7. Germline loops: CDR1 SEHNR, CDR2 FQNEAQ (reference sequence). The CDR3 spans 17 residues. The CDR3 sequence is CASSLGIGQGPQETQYF. The CDR3 DNA follows: TGTGCCAGCAGCTTAGGGATTGGACAGGGGCCCCAAGAGACCCAGTACTTC.

This chain uses TRBV18 with TRBJ2-7, with 11 nucleotides matching TRBD1. Germline CDR1 reads KGHSH; CDR2 reads LQKENI. CDR3 length equals 14 residues. V dropped 2 bases and J dropped 5; count of bases not matched to a gene: 2. CDR3 coding DNA: TGTGCCAGCTCACCAAGGACAGGGGGCAACGAGCAGTACTTC. It codes for CASSPRTGGNEQYF.

This clone was counted only a few times. The rearrangement uses TRBV5-6 and TRBJ1-2; D not certain. CDR1 and CDR2 from the germline V gene are SGHDT and YYEEEE. V lost 4 bases and J 3 bases, leaving 19 bases between the germline ends. The CDR3 length is 16 residues. The CDR3 region is CASSHRRVGRDYGYTF. The DNA of the CDR3 is TGTGCCAGCAGCCATCGAAGAGTTGGGAGGGACTATGGCTACACCTTC.

The rearrangement joins TRBV7-2 to TRBJ1-5; D is uncertain. The germline gives CDR1 SGHTA, CDR2 FQGNSA. Trimming removed 3 bases from V and 7 bases from J, with 10 bases in between. The CDR3 sequence is 13 residues long. DNA for the CDR3: TGTGCCAGCAGCTTCGACGGGAACCAGCCCCAGCATTTT. It is translated as CASSFDGNQPQHF.

The CDR3 DNA follows: TGTGCCAGCATTAGACCCGGGACAGATACGCAGTATTTT. Translation: CASIRPGTDTQYF. V is TRBV2 and J is TRBJ2-3, with D unresolved. CDR1 SNHLY and CDR2 FYNNEI come from the germline V gene. With 7 bases removed from V and 3 bases from J, the gap between germline ends came to 11 bases. The CDR3 spans 13 residues.

The chain has TRBV29-1 and TRBJ2-3; TRBD2 is a possible D gene (6 bases). The ends were cut back, 4 bases at V and 2 bases at J, with 10 bases in the middle. Per germline, CDR1 SQVTM and CDR2 ANQGSEA. The CDR3 has 13 amino acids. The CDR3 sequence: CSVGGIVTDTQYF. The CDR3 DNA sequence: TGCAGCGTTGGCGGGATCGTCACAGATACGCAGTATTTT.

The V gene is TRBV27, the J gene TRBJ2-3, with 7 nucleotides matching TRBD2. From germline, CDR1 is MNHEY and CDR2 SMNVEV (reference sequence). The CDR3 has 15 amino acids. The V and J ends lost 6 bases and 4 bases, in that order; junction bases with no gene match: 10. This CDR3 is CASSPRAGAADTQYF. The DNA of the CDR3 is TGTGCCAGCAGCCCAAGGGCGGGAGCAGCAGATACGCAGTATTTT.

The chain employs TRBV18 and TRBJ1-4; a possible D gene is TRBD1 (5 bases). V was pared by 3 bases and J by 6 bases, with 11 bases between. Germline values: CDR1 KGHSH, CDR2 LQKENI. The CDR3 is 14 amino acids. CDR3 sequence: CASSPIWGDEKLFF. CDR3 nucleotide sequence: TGTGCCAGCTCACCGATATGGGGGGATGAAAAACTGTTTTTT.

The chain uses TRBV7-2 and TRBJ2-1; possible D gene TRBD2, 5 bases. Trimming left V 3 bases short and J 5 bases short, with 8 bases between. CDR1 and CDR2 (germline): SGHTA, FQGNSA. The CDR3 runs 13 residues. The CDR3 DNA reads TGTGCCAGCAGCTTCAGACTAAACAATGAGCAGTTCTTC. Protein product: CASSFRLNNEQFF.